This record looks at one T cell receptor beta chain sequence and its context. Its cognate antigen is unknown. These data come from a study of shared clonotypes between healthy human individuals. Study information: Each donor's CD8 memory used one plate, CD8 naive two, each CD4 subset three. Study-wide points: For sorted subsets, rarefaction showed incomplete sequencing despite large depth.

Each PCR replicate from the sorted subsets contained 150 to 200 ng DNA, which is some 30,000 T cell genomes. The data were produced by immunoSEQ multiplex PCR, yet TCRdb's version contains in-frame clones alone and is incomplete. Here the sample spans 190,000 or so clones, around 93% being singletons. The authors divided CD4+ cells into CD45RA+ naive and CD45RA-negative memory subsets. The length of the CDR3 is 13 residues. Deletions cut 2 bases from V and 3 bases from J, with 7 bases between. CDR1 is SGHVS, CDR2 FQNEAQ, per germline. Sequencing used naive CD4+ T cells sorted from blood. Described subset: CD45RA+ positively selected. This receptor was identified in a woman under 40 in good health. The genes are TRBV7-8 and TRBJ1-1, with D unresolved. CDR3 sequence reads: CASSLIGYTEAFF. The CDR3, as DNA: TGTGCCAGCAGCTTAATTGGGTACACTGAAGCTTTCTTT.